The next 20 T cell receptor beta chains were all read from a single sample in a study of OX40 agonist ivuxolimab in advanced cancers. Method: immunoSEQ multiplex PCR; TCRdb's copy keeps in-frame clones and lacks some. The data hold roughly 70,000 clones, with 70% to 90% observed a single time. The sequencing here drew on CD4+ or CD8+ T cells sorted from blood, taken in a trial of the OX40 agonist ivuxolimab. The receptors come from an adult with an advanced solid tumor such as melanoma, head and neck, liver or kidney cancer.

The chain is built from TRBV11-2 and TRBJ2-1; TRBD2 is a possible D gene (6 bases). This CDR3 is built from 16 residues. V was pared by 6 bases and J by 0 bases, with 15 bases between. Germline lookup yields CDR1 SGHAT and CDR2 FQNNGV. CDR3 sequence: CASSHGGESSYNEQFF. The CDR3 nucleotides are TGTGCCAGCAGTCACGGAGGGGAAAGCTCCTACAATGAGCAGTTCTTC.

The chain joins TRBV6-1 to TRBJ2-1; 16 nucleotides line up with TRBD2. The V gene end was trimmed by 3 bases and the J gene end by 10 bases; junction bases not matched to a gene: 15. The germline gives CDR1 MNHNS, CDR2 SASEGT. The CDR3 has 19 residues. This CDR3 reads CASSEHHVSGLAGGREQFF. CDR3 sequence (DNA): TGTGCCAGCAGTGAGCACCACGTATCGGGACTAGCGGGAGGGAGGGAGCAGTTCTTC.

The chain carries TRBV25-1 and TRBJ2-3; D call uncertain. CDR1 and CDR2 (germline): MGHDK, SYGVNS. This CDR3 is 16 amino acids long. V lost 1 base to trimming and J lost 4 bases, with 15 bases between them. CDR3 region: CASSEFNPTGPDTQYF. For the CDR3, the DNA is TGTGCCAGCAGTGAATTCAATCCAACCGGGCCAGATACGCAGTATTTT.

This clone appeared once. V gene TRBV5-1 combines with J gene TRBJ2-2; no firm D call. The CDR3 consists of 14 residues. Germline assignment: CDR1 SGHRS and CDR2 YFSETQ. V lost 7 bases and J lost 0, with 10 bases in between. The CDR3 loop is CASVPSPNTGELFF. In DNA, the CDR3 is TGCGCCAGCGTTCCTTCTCCGAACACCGGGGAGCTGTTTTTT.

The chain is built from TRBV18 and TRBJ2-5; D call uncertain. CDR3 length: 12 amino acids. In germline, CDR1 is KGHSH, CDR2 LQKENI. V lost 2 bases and J 2 bases, leaving 3 bases between the germline ends. As DNA, the CDR3 is TGTGCCAGCTCACCATATCAAGAGACCCAGTACTTC. This sequence encodes CASSPYQETQYF. The full variable domain, its missing parts supplied by reference TRBV18 and TRBJ2-5, is NAGVMQNPRHLVRRRGQEARLRCSPMKGHSHVYWYRQLPEEGLKFMVYLQKENIIDESGMPKERFSAEFPKEGPSILRIQQVVRGDSAAYFCASSPYQETQYFGPGTRLLVL.

The V gene is TRBV29-1, the J gene TRBJ2-3; D is possibly TRBD1 or TRBD2 (5 bases each). Per the germline V gene, CDR1 is SQVTM and CDR2 is ANQGSEA. With 4 bases removed from V and 1 base from J, the gap between germline ends came to 6 bases. The CDR3 covers 12 residues. In DNA form, the CDR3 reads TGCAGCGTTGTGGGGGGCACAGATACGCAGTATTTT. This translates into CSVVGGTDTQYF.

This clone came up once. The chain is built from TRBV12-1 and TRBJ2-2; TRBD1 is the table's D call and was not checked against the DNA. TRBV12-1 is designated a pseudogene. CDR3 length equals 17 residues. CDR3 nucleotide sequence: TGTGCCAGCAGCTTTGTAGTTCGGCAGGGTCCCACCGGGGAGCTGTTTTTT. The encoded protein is CASSFVVRQGPTGELFF.

This chain connects TRBV7-2 to TRBJ1-5; 7 nucleotides match TRBD1. V dropped 5 bases and J dropped 3; count of bases not matched to a gene: 10. This CDR3 has 16 amino acids. The germline gives CDR1 SGHTA, CDR2 FQGNSA. The CDR3 region has the DNA TGTGCCAGCAGCGCAAACCAGGGGGGCAACAATCAGCCCCAGCATTTT. Translating it yields CASSANQGGNNQPQHF.

The chain couples TRBV19 to TRBJ1-2, with D maybe TRBD1 (6 bases). Germline V gene data show CDR1 as LNHDA and CDR2 as SQIVND (reference sequence). Trimming pared 5 bases from V and 5 bases from J, leaving 21 bases between. There are 16 residues in the CDR3. CDR3 DNA: TGTGCCAGTAGTCGAGGGGACATCCGAGGCGGTTATGGCTACACCTTC. Translated, it gives CASSRGDIRGGYGYTF.

CDR3 nucleotide sequence: TGTGCCAGCAGGTCCGCCTGGGGGAGCACTGAAGCTTTCTTT. It specifies CASRSAWGSTEAFF. This chain uses TRBV28 with TRBJ1-1, with a possible D match to TRBD1 (5 bases). Germline values: CDR1 MDHEN, CDR2 SYDVKM. The V end lost 6 bases, the J end lost 4 bases, and 15 bases lay between the germline ends. CDR3 length: 14 amino acids.

The chain couples TRBV18 to TRBJ2-1; D is tentatively TRBD1 or TRBD2 (5 bases each). Per germline, CDR1 KGHSH and CDR2 LQKENI. There are 15 residues in the CDR3. Trimming removed 3 bases from V and 9 bases from J, with 18 bases in between. The CDR3 DNA follows: TGTGCCAGCTCACCGATCAGGGACCATGCTTCTGAGCAGTTCTTC. It is translated as CASSPIRDHASEQFF.

This rearrangement joins TRBV30 to TRBJ2-1; the D gene is possibly TRBD2 (6 bases). This CDR3 spans 16 amino acids. V was clipped by 3 bases and J by 8 bases, with 23 bases between them. Per the germline V gene, CDR1 is GTSNPN and CDR2 is SVGIG (reference sequence). The CDR3 loop is CAWRPARLVVGDEQFF. The CDR3 bases are TGTGCCTGGAGACCGGCCCGACTAGTGGTTGGGGATGAGCAGTTCTTC.

The chain combines TRBV6-6 with TRBJ2-5; TRBD2 aligns across 8 bases. Germline V CDR1 and CDR2: MNHNY, SVGAGI (reference sequence). The CDR3 has 13 amino acids. The ends lost 7 bases at V and 4 bases at J; junction bases unmatched: 5. CDR3 coding DNA: TGTGCCAGCACCTTAGCGGGATCAGAGACCCAGTACTTC. This codes for CASTLAGSETQYF.

J is TRBJ1-2 and V is TRBV7-8; no clear D gene. The CDR3 totals 13 residues. V lost 4 bases to trimming and J lost 1 base, with 7 bases between them. CDR1 SGHVS and CDR2 FQNEAQ come from the germline V gene. DNA of the CDR3: TGTGCCAGCAGCTCCGACCTTAACTATGGCTACACCTTC. This encodes CASSSDLNYGYTF. Filled out from reference TRBV7-8 and TRBJ1-2, the complete variable domain reads GAGVSQSPRYKVAKRGQDVALRCDPISGHVSLFWYQQALGQGPEFLTYFQNEAQLDKSGLPSDRFFAERPEGSVSTLKIQRTQQEDSAVYLCASSSDLNYGYTFGSGTRLTVV.

In the case of this clone: This CDR3 is also generated by other DNA sequences in the sample. CDR3 sequence: CASSAGGWAKNIQYF. For the CDR3, the DNA is TGTGCCAGCAGCGCAGGGGGTTGGGCCAAAAACATTCAGTACTTC. The gene calls are TRBV5-6 and TRBJ2-4, with 7 bases that match TRBD1. V shed 4 bases and J 1 base; nucleotides not matched to a gene: 5. CDR3 length equals 15 residues. Germline V gene lookup returns CDR1 SGHDT and CDR2 YYEEEE.

This chain connects TRBV28 to TRBJ1-5; D is possibly TRBD1 (5 bases). V lost 6 bases to trimming and J lost 7 bases, with 13 bases between them. From germline, CDR1 is MDHEN and CDR2 SYDVKM. The CDR3 loop spans 13 amino acids. The CDR3 region is CASRIRASQPQHF. The CDR3 DNA reads as TGTGCCAGCAGGATCAGGGCCTCCCAGCCCCAGCATTTT.

As DNA, the CDR3 is TGCGCCAGCAGCTTGGGGCTTAGGGACACAGACTACGAGCAGTACTTC. Its protein product is CASSLGLRDTDYEQYF. The J gene is TRBJ2-7, the V gene TRBV5-1; tentatively, D is TRBD1 (6 bases). The CDR3 is made up of 16 amino acids. V was pared by 0 bases and J by 3 bases, with 16 bases between. Germline-derived CDR1 and CDR2 are SGHRS and YFSETQ. Full variable domain (missing parts from reference TRBV5-1 and TRBJ2-7): KAGVTQTPRYLIKTRGQQVTLSCSPISGHRSVSWYQQTPGQGLQFLFEYFSETQRNKGNFPGRFSGRQFSNSRSEMNVSTLELGDSALYLCASSLGLRDTDYEQYFGPGTRLTVT.

This chain connects TRBV30 to TRBJ1-5; the D is unclear. In germline, CDR1 is GTSNPN, CDR2 SVGIG (reference sequence). Trimming removed 0 bases at V and 0 bases at J, with 3 bases between. The CDR3 contains 13 residues. The CDR3, as DNA: TGTGCCTGGAGTGTAGGTAGCAATCAGCCCCAGCATTTT. Protein: CAWSVGSNQPQHF.

V and J are TRBV6-5 and TRBJ1-3; the D gene is possibly TRBD1 (5 bases). CDR3 size: 14 residues. CDR1 is MNHEY, CDR2 SVGAGI, per germline. Deletions cut 6 bases from V and 0 bases from J, with 9 bases between. The CDR3 spells CASRLGTSGNTIYF. The CDR3 region has the DNA TGTGCCAGCAGACTCGGGACCTCTGGAAACACCATATATTTT.

The rearrangement uses TRBV29-1 and TRBJ2-3, with 9 positions matching TRBD2. The germline CDR1 and CDR2 sequences are SQVTM and ANQGSEA. The CDR3 is made up of 20 amino acids. Trimming at V came to 5 bases and at J to 3 bases, leaving 24 bases not matched to a gene. The CDR3 DNA is TGCAGCGTTAGGCGAAGAGAGTTATTGGCGGGAGGGATAGTAACAGATACGCAGTATTTT. This encodes CSVRRRELLAGGIVTDTQYF.